This TCR beta chain is drawn from a study of blood T cell repertoires in COVID-19. Study overall: Whether acute or convalescent, the COVID-19 samples came from the United States, Italy and Spain. PBMCs, B-cell-depleted T cells, or T cells provided the cDNA or gDNA that made up the material.

During active infection, Seattle patients enrolled and were then monitored through disease. Measured with immunoSEQ multiplex PCR; TCRdb has only the in-frame clones, and not every one. The table has roughly 460,000 clones, 70% to 90% seen once; the top ten hold less than 0.95%. Germline trimming cut 5 bases from V and 5 bases from J; bases unmatched to any gene: 5. CDR1 is MNHNY and CDR2 is SVGAGI in the germline V gene (reference sequence). The CDR3 extends over 14 amino acids. Material for sequencing was peripheral blood. This TCR derives from a man aged 18 to 35 with COVID-19, enrolled during active disease. The chain joins TRBV6-6 to TRBJ2-2; 7 nucleotides agree with TRBD1. The CDR3 spells CASSPDRETGELFF. The CDR3 DNA reads TGTGCCAGCAGTCCCGACAGGGAGACCGGGGAGCTGTTTTTT.